A single sample gave rise to the 19 T cell receptor beta chains below, sequenced in a study of blood T cell repertoires in COVID-19. The data were produced by immunoSEQ multiplex PCR, yet TCRdb's version contains in-frame clones alone and is incomplete. The sample comprises roughly 430,000 clones, about 88% of which are singletons, and approximately 1.5% rests with the top ten. Sequencing was carried out using PBMCs or T cells enriched from blood (not recorded which). Source of these receptors: a woman under 30 who had been exposed to COVID-19.

A note on this clone: The sample holds other DNA sequences that translate to the same CDR3. CDR3 in DNA: TGCGCCAGCAGCTTGGGACAGAGCTCCTACGAGCAGTACTTC. Protein sequence: CASSLGQSSYEQYF. The chain recombines TRBV5-1 with TRBJ2-7; D might be TRBD1 (5 bases). V was cut by 0 bases and J by 0 bases, with 7 bases left in between. This CDR3 comprises 14 residues. Germline V gene lookup returns CDR1 SGHRS and CDR2 YFSETQ.

The chain uses TRBV27 and TRBJ2-3; TRBD1 is a possible D gene (5 bases). Germline V gene sequence: CDR1 MNHEY, CDR2 SMNVEV (reference sequence). V gave up 3 bases and J gave up 3 bases, with 19 bases separating them. There are 17 residues in the CDR3. The CDR3: CASSFGRGSVGTDTQYF. For the CDR3, the DNA is TGTGCCAGCAGTTTCGGAAGGGGTTCTGTCGGGACAGATACGCAGTATTTT.

The J gene is TRBJ2-6, the V gene TRBV19; no definite D call. The CDR3 contains 14 residues. Trimming took off 6 bases at V and 1 base at J, with 7 bases between the two ends. Germline V lookup: CDR1 LNHDA, CDR2 SQIVND (reference sequence). CDR3 sequence reads: CASSSGSGANVLTF. The CDR3 region has the DNA TGTGCCAGTAGCTCCGGGTCTGGGGCCAACGTCCTGACTTTC.

The chain has TRBV28 and TRBJ1-5; 9 bases line up with TRBD1. This CDR3 is built from 15 residues. The germline CDR1 and CDR2 sequences are MDHEN and SYDVKM. The J segment lost 7 bases and the V segment lost 7 bases, leaving 11 bases of the junction unmatched. The CDR3 loop is CASTRTGQGSQPQHF. In DNA, the CDR3 is TGTGCCAGCACCCGTACGGGACAGGGATCCCAGCCCCAGCATTTT.

The chain combines TRBV18 with TRBJ2-2; TRBD1 matches 9 bases. Germline CDR1 KGHSH, CDR2 LQKENI. This CDR3 is 16 amino acids long. Trimming cost V 4 bases and J 0 bases; bases outside gene matches: 3. CDR3 sequence (DNA): TGTGCCAGCTCACAACGGACAGGGGCGAACACCGGGGAGCTGTTTTTT. Protein: CASSQRTGANTGELFF.

The J gene is TRBJ2-1, the V gene TRBV18; 10 nucleotides line up with TRBD1. The CDR3 is made up of 15 amino acids. With 3 bases clipped from V and 10 bases from J, the junction kept 9 bases outside the gene matches. Germline V lookup: CDR1 KGHSH, CDR2 LQKENI. CDR3 coding DNA: TGTGCCAGCTCACCCGGGACAGGGGCGTCGCAAGAGCAGTTCTTC. Amino acids: CASSPGTGASQEQFF.

The rearrangement uses TRBV5-1 and TRBJ1-2, with 9 bases identical to TRBD1. The CDR3 loop spans 13 amino acids. Germline V gives CDR1 SGHRS, CDR2 YFSETQ. Trimming took 4 bases from V and 4 from J; bases not matched to a gene: 2. The CDR3 DNA reads as TGCGCCAGCAGCACAGGGGGCGGCTATGGCTACACCTTC. This translates into CASSTGGGYGYTF.

The V and J genes are TRBV3-1 (or the pseudogene TRBV3-2) and TRBJ2-2; 8 bases map to TRBD2. This CDR3 is built from 13 residues. Germline loops: CDR1 LGHDT, CDR2 YNNKEL (reference sequence). This chain's CDR3 is CAAEDGRGRELFF. The CDR3, as DNA: TGTGCGGCGGAGGACGGGAGGGGTCGGGAGCTGTTTTTT.

The chain has TRBV5-1 and TRBJ2-1, with D possibly TRBD1 on 6 matching bases. The CDR3 consists of 13 residues. V was cut by 3 bases and J by 5 bases, with 9 bases left in between. Germline V lookup: CDR1 SGHRS, CDR2 YFSETQ. The CDR3 coding sequence is TGCGCCAGCAGCTCAGGACAGAACAATGAGCAGTTCTTC. Translated, it gives CASSSGQNNEQFF. Complete variable domain (other parts from reference TRBV5-1 and TRBJ2-1): KAGVTQTPRYLIKTRGQQVTLSCSPISGHRSVSWYQQTPGQGLQFLFEYFSETQRNKGNFPGRFSGRQFSNSRSEMNVSTLELGDSALYLCASSSGQNNEQFFGPGTRLTVL.

This clone was observed once. This rearrangement joins TRBV5-1 to TRBJ2-7, with 12 bases aligning to TRBD1. Germline CDR1 SGHRS, CDR2 YFSETQ. V lost 4 bases, J lost 2 bases, and 7 bases stayed unmatched. This CDR3 is 16 amino acids long. Here the CDR3 reads CASSTRDRGPPYEQYF. The CDR3 DNA follows: TGCGCCAGCAGCACCCGGGACAGGGGGCCTCCCTACGAGCAGTACTTC.

The chain couples TRBV9 to TRBJ2-1; 8 nucleotides line up with TRBD1. From germline, CDR1 is SGDLS and CDR2 YYNGEE. The CDR3 is 16 amino acids. J lost 7 bases, V lost 3 bases, and 12 bases had no gene match. CDR3 amino acids: CASSDSGTGEWNEQFF. CDR3 in DNA: TGTGCCAGCAGCGACTCCGGGACAGGAGAGTGGAATGAGCAGTTCTTC.

CDR3 sequence (DNA): TGTGCCAGCAGCTTAGGGCTAGCGGGAGTCCAAGAGACCCAGTACTTC. Its protein product is CASSLGLAGVQETQYF. V usage is TRBV7-2 and J usage is TRBJ2-5, with 10 bases lining up with TRBD2. Germline V gene sequence: CDR1 SGHTA, CDR2 FQGNSA. The CDR3 contains 16 residues. V lost 1 base to trimming and J lost 1 base; unmatched junction nucleotides: 3.

The chain employs TRBV28 and TRBJ2-7, with 14 bases fitting TRBD2. V was clipped by 6 bases and J by 3 bases; unmatched bases: 4. This CDR3 contains 15 residues. Germline V gene data show CDR1 as MDHEN and CDR2 as SYDVKM. In nucleotides, the CDR3 is TGTGCCAGCAGGCCGGGACTAGCGGGAGTCTACGAGCAGTACTTC. It codes for CASRPGLAGVYEQYF.

V and J are TRBV6-6 and TRBJ1-6, with D maybe TRBD1 (6 bases). Germline CDR1 reads MNHNY; CDR2 reads SVGAGI (reference sequence). The CDR3 length is 16 residues. V shed 7 bases and J shed 2 bases, with 15 bases lying between them. The DNA for the CDR3 is TGTGCCAGCACCAACAACAGGGACCCCTATAATTCACCCCTCCACTTT. Its protein is CASTNNRDPYNSPLHF.

In its sample, this clone was seen a few times. The J gene is TRBJ1-1, the V gene TRBV10-1; the D gene is possibly TRBD1 (5 bases). Germline V gives CDR1 WNHNN, CDR2 SYGVQD (reference sequence). The V end lost 6 bases, the J end lost 3 bases, and 14 bases lay between the germline ends. The CDR3 runs 14 residues. DNA of the CDR3: TGCGCCAGCAGGACCGGACATTTAGACACTGAAGCTTTCTTT. Residues: CASRTGHLDTEAFF.

This clone showed up just a few times. The genes are TRBV11-3 and TRBJ1-3; D gene ambiguous. V lost 2 bases and J 2 bases, leaving 4 bases between the germline ends. Germline CDR1 and CDR2: SGHNT and YENEEA. The CDR3 covers 13 residues. CDR3: CASSLQAGNTIYF. The DNA for the CDR3 is TGTGCCAGCAGCTTACAGGCTGGAAACACCATATATTTT.

For the CDR3, the DNA is TGTGCCAGCAGCCCGGACAGATGGGGCTACACCTTC. Its protein is CASSPDRWGYTF. The chain recombines TRBV6-5 with TRBJ1-2, with D perhaps TRBD1 (6 bases). Germline CDR1 and CDR2: MNHEY and SVGAGI. The CDR3 is 12 amino acids. Deletions cut 6 bases from V and 8 bases from J, with 13 bases between.

This chain links TRBV7-8 with TRBJ1-5; D uncertain. Trimming took off 2 bases at V and 3 bases at J, with 14 bases between the two ends. The CDR3 covers 16 residues. CDR1 is SGHVS and CDR2 is FQNEAQ in the germline V gene. The CDR3 sequence: CASSLFSGVTNQPQHF. In DNA form, the CDR3 reads TGTGCCAGCAGCTTATTCTCCGGGGTAACCAATCAGCCCCAGCATTTT.

The chain recombines TRBV12-3 or TRBV12-4 with TRBJ1-1; D perhaps matches TRBD1 (5 bases). Trimming removed 7 bases at V and 3 bases at J, with 12 bases between. The CDR3 consists of 13 residues. For the CDR3, the DNA is TGTGCCAGCATCTTATGGGGGGACACTGAAGCTTTCTTT. It is translated as CASILWGDTEAFF.